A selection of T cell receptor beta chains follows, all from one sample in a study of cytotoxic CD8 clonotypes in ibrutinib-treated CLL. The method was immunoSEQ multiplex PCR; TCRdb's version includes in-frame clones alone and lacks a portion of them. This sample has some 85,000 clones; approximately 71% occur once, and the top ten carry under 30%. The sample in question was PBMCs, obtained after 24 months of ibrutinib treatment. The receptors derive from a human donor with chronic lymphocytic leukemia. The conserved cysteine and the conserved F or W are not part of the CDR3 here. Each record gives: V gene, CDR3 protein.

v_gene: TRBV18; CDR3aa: ASSLDSDQPQH
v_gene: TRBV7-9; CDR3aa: ASSLQYPTSNEQF
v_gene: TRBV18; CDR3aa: ASSPPTSGNTGELF
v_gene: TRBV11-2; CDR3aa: ASSLDKGAGLPIYEQY
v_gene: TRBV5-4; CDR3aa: ASSLDVGETQY
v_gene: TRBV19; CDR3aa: ASGYRGVNQPQH
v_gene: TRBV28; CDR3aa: ASSASGGSQYEQY
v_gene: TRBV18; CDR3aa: ASSAGTGGKSTYEQY
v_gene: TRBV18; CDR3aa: ASSRDTSYEQY
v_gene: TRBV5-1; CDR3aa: ASSGTGDEQY
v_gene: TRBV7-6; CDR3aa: ASSLLAGGPETQY
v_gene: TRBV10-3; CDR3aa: ATPQGLVSTEAF
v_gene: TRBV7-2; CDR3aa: ASSFFTLTGLNTGELF
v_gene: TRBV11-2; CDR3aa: ASALDRGSTYEQY
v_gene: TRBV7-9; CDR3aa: ASSASGSYEQY
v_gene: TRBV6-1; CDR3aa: ASSELEASLGWEDEQF
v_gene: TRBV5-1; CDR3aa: ASSLGVASGGAGETQY
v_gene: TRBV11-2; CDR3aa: ASSLGDLFSPLH
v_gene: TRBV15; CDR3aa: ATSRIGRDEQF
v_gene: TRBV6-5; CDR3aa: ASSSRAFSNQPQH
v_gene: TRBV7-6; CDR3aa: ASSLAQRPTDTQY
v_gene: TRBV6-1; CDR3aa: ASSGQGGYT
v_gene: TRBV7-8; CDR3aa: ASRSSQGARMEETQY
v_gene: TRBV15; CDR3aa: ATSGGGTNPGPQH
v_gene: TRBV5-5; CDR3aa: ASSSGQSLNQPQH
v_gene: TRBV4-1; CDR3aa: ASSPGTLATDTQY
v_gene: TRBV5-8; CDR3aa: ASSLKARKGTEAF
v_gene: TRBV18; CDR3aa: ASSQGQGVSGANVLT
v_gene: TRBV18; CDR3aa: ASSPRQSSGANVLT
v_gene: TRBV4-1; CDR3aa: ASRGLTPGGSYEQY
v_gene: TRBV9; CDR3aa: ASSAGANLRSEKLF
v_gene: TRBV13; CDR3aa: ASSLERRTSYEQY
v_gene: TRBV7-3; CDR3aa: ASSSNPRLAGGLDNEQF
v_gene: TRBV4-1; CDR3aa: ASSATGVVGGYT
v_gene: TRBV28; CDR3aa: ASSAGLAGGPGTQY
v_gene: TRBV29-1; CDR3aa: SATPGQGPYGYT
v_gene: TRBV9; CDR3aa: ASSVGRGDRGPYNEQF
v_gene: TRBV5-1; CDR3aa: ASRVTANYGYT
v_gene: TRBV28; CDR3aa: ASRQEYGYT